The entry below gives a single TCR beta chain sequence along with its context. The data derive from a study of blood T cell repertoires in COVID-19. The wider study: There were acute and convalescent COVID-19 samples, and they came from the United States, Italy and Spain.

The method was immunoSEQ multiplex PCR; TCRdb's version includes in-frame clones alone and lacks a portion of them. The top ten hold under 2.5% of the sample, which has some 300,000 clones, 88% seen once. Germline V CDR1 and CDR2: SEHNR, FQNEAQ (reference sequence). The V end was cut by 0 bases, the J end by 2 bases, with 10 bases between. CDR3 length: 15 amino acids. The specimen was PBMCs or T cells enriched from blood (not recorded which). The clonotype originates from a woman in her fifties or sixties in a cohort exposed to, infected with or recovered from COVID-19 (not recorded which). V usage is TRBV7-9 and J usage is TRBJ1-1; D gene ambiguous. The CDR3 sequence is CASSLATGFNTEAFF. The CDR3 nucleotides are TGTGCCAGCAGCTTAGCGACGGGATTTAACACTGAAGCTTTCTTT. The full variable domain, completed using reference TRBV7-9 and TRBJ1-1, is DTGVSQNPRHKITKRGQNVTFRCDPISEHNRLYWYRQTLGQGPEFLTYFQNEAQLEKSRLLSDRFSAERPKGSFSTLEIQRTEQGDSAMYLCASSLATGFNTEAFFGQGTRLTVV.